A selection of T cell receptor beta chains follows, all from one sample in a study of blood T cell repertoires in COVID-19. The repertoire was sequenced with immunoSEQ multiplex PCR; TCRdb's copy has only in-frame clones and lacks some. Of 28,000 or so clones listed, 85% to 90% were seen once; the top ten hold approximately 7.6%. The sequencing sample was made of peripheral blood. Receptors were obtained from a human donor in a cohort sampled during active COVID-19. The conserved cysteine and the conserved F or W are not part of the CDR3 here.

CDR3 protein: ASSGFGYTGQPFQETQY
V gene: TRBV7-9
J gene: TRBJ2-5
CDR3 length: 17

CDR3 protein: ASGTVGASNYGYT
V gene: TRBV28
J gene: TRBJ1-2
CDR3 length: 13

CDR3 protein: ASSFNSGRAKEQF
V gene: TRBV7-2
J gene: TRBJ2-1
CDR3 length: 13

CDR3 protein: ASSERLAGTDTQY
V gene: TRBV2
J gene: TRBJ2-3
CDR3 length: 13

CDR3 protein: ASSLGHLGEAF
V gene: TRBV5-1
J gene: TRBJ1-1
CDR3 length: 11

CDR3 protein: ATSTADRGIPLH
V gene: TRBV15
J gene: TRBJ1-6
CDR3 length: 12

CDR3 protein: ASSLAPPGGGTDTQY
V gene: TRBV7-6
J gene: TRBJ2-3
CDR3 length: 15

CDR3 protein: ASSQDIGVVGETQY
V gene: TRBV4-1
J gene: TRBJ2-5
CDR3 length: 14

CDR3 protein: AVGGTSGRPYNEQF
V gene: TRBV19
J gene: TRBJ2-1
CDR3 length: 14

CDR3 protein: ASSEAGGRNTIY
V gene: TRBV6-1
J gene: TRBJ1-3
CDR3 length: 12

CDR3 protein: ASSPSFGANVLT
V gene: TRBV18
J gene: TRBJ2-6
CDR3 length: 12

CDR3 protein: ASSLSYNSYEQY
V gene: TRBV7-9
J gene: TRBJ2-7
CDR3 length: 12

CDR3 protein: PRGGRPDTQY
V gene: TRBV5-8
J gene: TRBJ2-3
CDR3 length: 10

CDR3 protein: ASSLGQGSEKLF
V gene: TRBV11-2
J gene: TRBJ1-4
CDR3 length: 12

CDR3 protein: ASSESVSGGYQETQY
V gene: TRBV6-1
J gene: TRBJ2-5
CDR3 length: 15

CDR3 protein: ASTAGTAGLAGRNEQF
V gene: TRBV7-8
J gene: TRBJ2-1
CDR3 length: 16

CDR3 protein: ASSTTRLVHYNEQF
V gene: TRBV6-6
J gene: TRBJ2-1
CDR3 length: 14

CDR3 protein: ASSDSGRINQPQH
V gene: TRBV2
J gene: TRBJ1-5
CDR3 length: 13

CDR3 protein: ASSVRDRDEAF
V gene: TRBV9
J gene: TRBJ1-1
CDR3 length: 11

CDR3 protein: ASRDSSNQPQH
V gene: TRBV2
J gene: TRBJ1-5
CDR3 length: 11

CDR3 protein: ASRAGNTDTQY
V gene: TRBV19
J gene: TRBJ2-3
CDR3 length: 11

CDR3 protein: ASAGETYEQY
V gene: TRBV19
J gene: TRBJ2-7
CDR3 length: 10

CDR3 protein: ASSPRTATNEKLF
V gene: TRBV7-2
J gene: TRBJ1-4
CDR3 length: 13

CDR3 protein: ASSGGGAGETQY
V gene: TRBV5-1
J gene: TRBJ2-5
CDR3 length: 12

CDR3 protein: ASSLWGTGRPYEQY
V gene: TRBV28
J gene: TRBJ2-7
CDR3 length: 14